This TCR beta chain was captured by sequencing in a study of beta chain features in type 1 diabetes. The authors reverse transcribed all of the isolated RNA, so sequencing captured expressed TCRB transcripts. The protocol was immunoSEQ multiplex PCR, while the TCRdb copy is restricted to in-frame clones and leaves out a portion. This sample has some 290,000 clones; roughly an eighth occur once, and the top ten carry about 0.015%. Per donor, one heparinised blood draw averaged around 110 mL. Findings and limits, study-wide: Patients with Type 1 diabetes showed moderately but significantly shorter TCRB CDR3s in all four CD4+ subsets. High TCR expression in some cells could lead to their over-representation in cDNA sequencing.

Concerning this clone itself: Its antigen is unknown.

The sample was naive CD4+ T cells from blood. The sequence was collected from a man younger than 45 with type 1 diabetes.

CDR3 loop: CASSQDLAPSTDTQYF. In DNA, the CDR3 is TGTGCCAGCAGCCAAGATTTAGCCCCGAGCACAGATACGCAGTATTTT. The V call is TRBV4-2, the J call TRBJ2-3; unclear D gene. This CDR3 comprises 16 residues. The V gene lost 0 bases and the J gene lost 0 bases, with 10 bases spanning the gap. The germline gives CDR1 LGHNA, CDR2 YNFKEQ.